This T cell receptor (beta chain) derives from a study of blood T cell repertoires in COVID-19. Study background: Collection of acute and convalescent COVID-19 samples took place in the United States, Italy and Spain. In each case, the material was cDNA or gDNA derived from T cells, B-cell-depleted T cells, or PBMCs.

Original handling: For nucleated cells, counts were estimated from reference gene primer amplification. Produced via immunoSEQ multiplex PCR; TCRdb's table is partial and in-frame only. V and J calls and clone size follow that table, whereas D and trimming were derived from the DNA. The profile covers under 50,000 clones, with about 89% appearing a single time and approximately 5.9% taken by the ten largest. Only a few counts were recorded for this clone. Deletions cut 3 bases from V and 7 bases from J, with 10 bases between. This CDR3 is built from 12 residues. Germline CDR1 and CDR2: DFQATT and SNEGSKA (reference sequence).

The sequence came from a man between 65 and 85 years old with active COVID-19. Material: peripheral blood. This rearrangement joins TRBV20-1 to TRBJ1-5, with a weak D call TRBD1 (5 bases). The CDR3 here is CSASPGGQPQHF. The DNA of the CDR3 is TGCAGTGCTAGTCCTGGGGGGCAGCCCCAGCATTTT.